The entry that follows covers one T cell receptor beta chain sequence. Its cognate antigen is unknown. The data were obtained in a study of Ad26.COV2.S vaccination and SARS-CoV-2 variants. For the study at large: Into the muscle, Ad26.COV2.S was dosed once or twice, 56 days apart. Study observations and caveats: Vaccine recipients had higher spike-specific TCR breadth than placebo recipients.

Profiled with immunoSEQ multiplex PCR; TCRdb holds only in-frame clones, not every one. The table lists about 330,000 clones, roughly 90% of them singletons. Described treatment: 15 to 20 received Ad26.COV2.S at low or high dose, single or two shots; 5 received placebo; per-sample allocation not given. Repertoires come from day 63 after the first vaccine or placebo injection. An Ad26 vector expressing Wuhan-strain SARS-CoV-2 spike served as the vaccine. Per the germline V gene, CDR1 is SGHAT and CDR2 is FQNNGV. J gave up 5 bases and V 8 bases, and 12 bases lay outside the gene matches. The CDR3 sequence is 15 residues long.

This specimen consisted of peripheral blood, obtained in a trial of Ad26.COV2.S vaccine versus placebo. The rearrangement joins TRBV11-2 to TRBJ2-5; 9 bases agree with TRBD2. The receptor was isolated from a person between 18 and 60 years old who received the Ad26.COV2.S COVID-19 vaccine or a placebo. The CDR3 spells CASRGGRGVWETQYF. In DNA, the CDR3 is TGTGCCAGCCGGGGCGGGAGGGGAGTTTGGGAGACCCAGTACTTC.